This T cell receptor (beta chain) appears in the sequencing data of a study of Tregs in tolerant kidney transplant recipients. TCRdb keeps only in-frame clones here, not all; method: immunoSEQ multiplex PCR. The sample holds roughly 69,000 clones; roughly 98% are singletons and the top ten take approximately 0.34%. Thawed PBMCs were FACS-sorted into unstimulated CD4+CD25+CD127- regulatory T cells, CD4+CD25- non-regulatory cells, CD4 and CD8 cells. Thawed PBMCs were rested overnight at 37°C with 200 IU/ml IL-2 before regulatory T cell sorting. V gave up 0 bases and J gave up 3 bases, with 10 bases separating them. Per the germline V gene, CDR1 is LGHNA and CDR2 is YNFKEQ. The CDR3 covers 15 residues.

The origin of this receptor is a human donor who received a combined kidney and bone marrow transplant. V usage is TRBV4-2 and J usage is TRBJ2-3, with D maybe TRBD2 (5 bases). This sample comprised Tregs from blood, obtained before the transplant. This chain's CDR3 is CASSQERRTTDTQYF. CDR3 DNA: TGTGCCAGCAGCCAAGAAAGGAGGACGACAGATACGCAGTATTTT.